The next 9 T cell receptor beta chains were all read from a single sample in a study. Tregs were sorted as CD4+CD25+CD127-/low cells. A single record per CDR3 protein comes from TCRdb applying MiXCR to the 5' RACE reads. In the table there are about 10,000 distinct CDR3 sequences, around 15% of which are singletons. Sequencing was performed on Tregs sorted from blood. The receptors here all came from a female donor with breast cancer.

This clonotype is deemed medium-sized (0.01 to 0.1%). The chain couples TRBV20-1 to TRBJ1-1; D possibly corresponds to TRBD1 (5 bases). This CDR3 is 14 amino acids long. V was cut by 0 bases and J by 4 bases, with 12 bases left in between. Germline V lookup: CDR1 DFQATT, CDR2 SNEGSKA (reference sequence). CDR3 coding DNA: TGCAGTGCTAGAGACAAAACAGGAAGCACTGAAGCTTTCTTT. Residues: CSARDKTGSTEAFF.

This clonotype was observed at least ten times. No conserved phenylalanine or tryptophan is present at the end of the CDR3, so a read error is the likely explanation. The chain links TRBV11-2 to TRBJ1-5; no reliable D call. Germline CDR1 is SGHAT and CDR2 is FQNNGV. V was clipped by 5 bases and J by 9 bases, with 11 bases between them. The CDR3 length is 12 residues. The CDR3: CASSHPDGPQHS. The CDR3 nucleotides are TGTGCCAGCAGCCACCCCGACGGGCCCCAGCATTCT.

This clonotype was counted between two and nine times. A clone one base away is much larger, so this may be a read error. J is TRBJ1-5 and V is TRBV7-2, with D possibly matching TRBD1 (5 bases). There are 13 residues in the CDR3. V lost 4 bases and J lost 9, with 13 bases in between. Germline V gene data show CDR1 as SGHTA and CDR2 as FQGNSA. Written as DNA, the CDR3 is TGTGCCAGCAGCTCAGGGTTGTCGGGGCCCCAGCATTTT. Residues: CASSSGLSGPQHF.

A note on this clonotype: Given a much more abundant clone one base away, this may be a read error. The chain joins TRBV2 to TRBJ2-5; TRBD1 might be the D (6 bases). V lost 1 base, J lost 2 bases, and 8 bases lay in between. The CDR3 extends over 14 amino acids. Germline CDR1 is SNHLY and CDR2 is FYNNEI. CDR3 residues: CASSEVGGQETQYF. For the CDR3, the DNA is TGTGCCAGCAGTGAAGTAGGGGGACAAGAGACCCAGTACTTC.

By share, this clonotype ranks as medium-sized (0.01 to 0.1%). The chain employs TRBV7-9 and TRBJ2-3, with TRBD2 identical over 8 bases. Germline V gene lookup returns CDR1 SEHNR and CDR2 FQNEAQ (reference sequence). Germline trimming cut 4 bases from V and 2 bases from J; bases unmatched to any gene: 5. CDR3 length equals 15 residues. Written as DNA, the CDR3 is TGTGCCAGCAGCTCACTAGCGGTCCACACAGATACGCAGTATTTT. Protein product: CASSSLAVHTDTQYF.

Concerning this clonotype: The junction departs from germline at one end; a sequencing error may be responsible. In DNA, the CDR3 is TGTGCCACCAGTGATGGGCGTCAGGGACCTCTGAGCTTT. This gives the protein CATSDGRQGPLSF. The V and J genes are TRBV24-1 and TRBJ1-3, with D possibly matching TRBD1 (5 bases). Per the germline V gene, CDR1 is KGHDR and CDR2 is SFDVKD. This CDR3 spans 13 amino acids.

Comments on this clonotype: With a much larger clone just one base away, this may be a read error. The gene calls are TRBV20-1 and TRBJ2-1; D could derive from TRBD1 or TRBD2 (5 bases each). Germline CDR1 DFQATT, CDR2 SNEGSKA (reference sequence). The length of the CDR3 is 14 residues. The V gene lost 5 bases and the J gene lost 4 bases, with 15 bases spanning the gap. The CDR3 DNA is TGCAGTGCTTCCGGGGCAGGGCAATACAATGAGCAGTTCTTC. It encodes CSASGAGQYNEQFF.

This clonotype rates as medium-sized (0.01 to 0.1%). The gene calls are TRBV7-9 and TRBJ2-1, with 8 bases aligning to TRBD1. Germline V gene sequence: CDR1 SEHNR, CDR2 FQNEAQ (reference sequence). CDR3 size: 15 residues. V lost 3 bases and J lost 6; bases outside the gene matches: 7. The CDR3 is CASSFQGAGGNEQFF. The CDR3 region has the DNA TGTGCCAGCAGCTTCCAGGGGGCTGGGGGCAATGAGCAGTTCTTC.

About this clonotype itself: This could be a read error, since a much larger clone is one nucleotide away. V and J are TRBV9 and TRBJ2-7; D remains ambiguous. Germline V gives CDR1 SGDLS, CDR2 YYNGEE. The CDR3 spans 15 residues. CDR3 amino acids: CASSAREADLLEQNF. CDR3 in DNA: TGTGCCAGCAGCGCCCGCGAGGCTGACCTACTCGAGCAGAACTTC.